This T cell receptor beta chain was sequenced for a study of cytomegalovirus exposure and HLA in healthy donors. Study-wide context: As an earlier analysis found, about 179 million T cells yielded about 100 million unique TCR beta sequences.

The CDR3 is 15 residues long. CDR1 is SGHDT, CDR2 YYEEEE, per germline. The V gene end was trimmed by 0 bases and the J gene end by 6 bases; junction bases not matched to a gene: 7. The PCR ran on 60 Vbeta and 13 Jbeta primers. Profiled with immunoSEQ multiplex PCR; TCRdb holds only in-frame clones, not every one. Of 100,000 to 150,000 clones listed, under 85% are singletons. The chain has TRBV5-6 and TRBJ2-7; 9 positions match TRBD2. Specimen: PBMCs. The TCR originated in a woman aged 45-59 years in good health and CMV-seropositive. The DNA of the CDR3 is TGTGCCAGCAGCTTGGGATCGGCGGGGGGGGTCGAGCAGTACTTC. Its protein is CASSLGSAGGVEQYF.